The 32 T cell receptor beta chains given below trace back to one sample, sequenced in a study of blood T cell repertoires in COVID-19 (dated by TCRdb to 2020 to 2022). Library construction relied on the immunoSEQ multiplex PCR assay. TCRdb carries this immuneACCESS record with in-frame sequences only. Its versions omit some clonotypes, under half of them owing to an unresolved V gene in the studies checked, with the rest unexplained. The sample contains 150,000 to 200,000 clones, about 83% of them found a single time. The top ten constitute about 3.3% of the sample. Sequenced input: PBMCs or T cells enriched from blood (not recorded which). These receptors all stem from a woman in her 30s who had been exposed to COVID-19.

This chain connects TRBV5-6 to TRBJ2-1; 12 bases map to TRBD2. Germline values: CDR1 SGHDT, CDR2 YYEEEE. V was clipped by 1 base and J by 6 bases; unmatched bases: 8. This CDR3 region has 17 residues. CDR3 in amino acids: CASSLTRGLAGFNEQFF. Here the CDR3 DNA reads TGTGCCAGCAGCTTGACAAGAGGACTAGCGGGGTTCAATGAGCAGTTCTTC.

J is TRBJ1-1 and V is TRBV20-1; TRBD1 is a possible D gene (5 bases). This CDR3 comprises 11 residues. Looked up from germline, CDR1 is DFQATT and CDR2 is SNEGSKA (reference sequence). V gave up 5 bases and J gave up 5 bases, with 9 bases separating them. The DNA for the CDR3 is TGCAGTGCTGGAGGGGCGACTGAAGCTTTCTTT. This sequence encodes CSAGGATEAFF.

The chain links TRBV7-8 to TRBJ1-5; D gene ambiguous. Between the trimmed V and J ends, which lost 5 bases and 0 bases, there was a span of 5 bases. CDR3 length: 13 amino acids. In germline, CDR1 is SGHVS, CDR2 FQNEAQ. This chain's CDR3 is CASSAYSNQPQHF. The CDR3 nucleotides read TGTGCCAGCAGCGCGTATAGCAATCAGCCCCAGCATTTT.

The chain carries TRBV12-3 or TRBV12-4 and TRBJ1-1; possibly TRBD1 for D (6 bases). The V gene lost 1 base and the J gene lost 8 bases, with 8 bases spanning the gap. There are 12 residues in the CDR3. The CDR3 nucleotides are TGTGCCAGCAGTTTAGGGGGGCCGGAAGCTTTCTTT. This gives the protein CASSLGGPEAFF.

This chain links TRBV6-5 with TRBJ1-6, with no clear D. V was shortened by 1 base and J by 7 bases, with 14 bases between the two germline ends. The CDR3 spans 16 residues. The germline V gene has CDR1 MNHEY and CDR2 SVGAGI. In DNA form, the CDR3 reads TGTGCCAGCAGTTACTTTTCGGACCCGGGGAATTCACCCCTCCACTTT. Its translation is CASSYFSDPGNSPLHF.

V is TRBV7-9 and J is TRBJ1-1, with D possibly matching TRBD1 (6 bases). The ends were cut back, 5 bases at V and 1 base at J, with 17 bases in the middle. CDR1 and CDR2 (germline): SEHNR, FQNEAQ (reference sequence). This CDR3 is 16 amino acids long. The CDR3 loop is CASSRGAQGSNTEAFF. In DNA, the CDR3 is TGTGCCAGCAGCAGGGGGGCCCAGGGCTCGAACACTGAAGCTTTCTTT.

Here the CDR3 DNA reads TGTGCCAGCAGCTTAACGGCTTCGCGGATCTACGAGCAGTACTTC. Its translation is CASSLTASRIYEQYF. This chain links TRBV7-3 with TRBJ2-7; D call uncertain. With 0 bases removed from V and 3 bases from J, the gap between germline ends came to 12 bases. This CDR3 is built from 15 residues. Germline V CDR1 and CDR2: SGHTA, FQGTGA.

The chain links TRBV5-1 to TRBJ1-1, with D possibly matching TRBD1 (6 bases). The germline V gene has CDR1 SGHRS and CDR2 YFSETQ. The CDR3 sequence is 15 residues long. Trimming cost V 0 bases and J 6 bases, with 15 bases left between them. CDR3 sequence (DNA): TGCGCCAGCAGCTTGGCCCGGGCAGGGGCGGCTGAAGCTTTCTTT. Its translation: CASSLARAGAAEAFF. The full variable domain, with the rest looked up from reference TRBV5-1 and TRBJ1-1, is KAGVTQTPRYLIKTRGQQVTLSCSPISGHRSVSWYQQTPGQGLQFLFEYFSETQRNKGNFPGRFSGRQFSNSRSEMNVSTLELGDSALYLCASSLARAGAAEAFFGQGTRLTVV.

CDR3 nucleotides: TGTGCCAGCAGCTTCGGACTAGCGGGGGGGCTTACGGATACGCAGTATTTT. Encoded protein: CASSFGLAGGLTDTQYF. The chain combines TRBV7-2 with TRBJ2-3, with 15 bases matching TRBD2. The CDR3 extends over 17 amino acids. Unmatched junction bases numbered 7, after V lost 3 bases and J lost 6 bases. Germline CDR1 reads SGHTA; CDR2 reads FQGNSA.

This clone was seen at least ten times. The chain recombines TRBV24-1 with TRBJ2-2; 12 bases are a match to TRBD2. The CDR3 extends over 19 amino acids. Germline CDR1 and CDR2: KGHDR and SFDVKD. The J segment lost 3 bases and the V segment lost 0 bases, leaving 7 bases of the junction unmatched. The DNA of the CDR3 is TGTGCCACCAGTGATTTGCCTAGCGGGGGGGCCGGCGACACCGGGGAGCTGTTTTTT. It yields the protein CATSDLPSGGAGDTGELFF.

This clone turned up a few times. This chain joins TRBV3-1 (or the pseudogene TRBV3-2) and TRBJ1-2; unclear D gene. V was cut by 1 base and J by 1 base, with 10 bases left in between. Looked up from germline, CDR1 is LGHDT and CDR2 is YNNKEL (reference sequence). The CDR3 has 15 amino acids. The CDR3 coding sequence is TGTGCCAGCAGCCAAGGGCAGGCCCGTAACTATGGCTACACCTTC. Its translation: CASSQGQARNYGYTF.

This rearrangement joins TRBV29-1 to TRBJ2-2; 7 positions match TRBD1. Germline CDR1 and CDR2: SQVTM and ANQGSEA. V gave up 8 bases and J gave up 3 bases; unmatched junction bases: 9. This CDR3 has 14 residues. The CDR3 region has the DNA TGCAGCTTCAAGGACAGGCGTCACACCGGGGAGCTGTTTTTT. It yields the protein CSFKDRRHTGELFF.

This chain connects TRBV29-1 to TRBJ2-5, with TRBD2 matching 10 bases. Germline lookup yields CDR1 SQVTM and CDR2 ANQGSEA. V was clipped by 1 base and J by 0 bases; unmatched bases: 5. The CDR3 extends over 16 amino acids. CDR3 DNA: TGCAGCGTTGAAGCTAGCGGGGGTCCCAACCAAGAGACCCAGTACTTC. This translates into CSVEASGGPNQETQYF.

This clone showed up just once. The chain recombines TRBV9 with TRBJ2-7; D perhaps matches TRBD1 (6 bases). V shed 3 bases and J shed 5 bases, with 24 bases lying between them. CDR1 and CDR2 from the germline V gene are SGDLS and YYNGEE. The CDR3 is 17 residues long. The CDR3 loop is CASSASSGTRFDHEQYF. CDR3 bases: TGTGCCAGCAGCGCATCCTCCGGGACACGCTTCGACCACGAGCAGTACTTC.

This clone was picked up a small number of times. This chain links TRBV2 with TRBJ1-6, with 7 bases matching TRBD1. CDR3 length: 15 amino acids. V dropped 5 bases and J dropped 7; count of bases not matched to a gene: 8. Germline assignment: CDR1 SNHLY and CDR2 FYNNEI. The CDR3 is CASSRQGPRNSPLHF. The DNA of the CDR3 is TGTGCCAGCAGTAGACAGGGCCCGCGAAATTCACCCCTCCACTTT.

This clone has a handful of counts. CDR3 loop: CASSQDLWAGGRMNTEAFF. As DNA, the CDR3 is TGTGCCAGCAGCCAAGATCTTTGGGCAGGGGGGCGTATGAACACTGAAGCTTTCTTT. The rearrangement uses TRBV4-2 and TRBJ1-1, with TRBD1 identical over 7 bases. The CDR3 sequence is 19 residues long. V trimming: 0 bases; J trimming: 0 bases; junction bases outside the gene matches: 13. CDR1 and CDR2 from the germline V gene are LGHNA and YNFKEQ.

This clone was counted between two and nine times. The rearrangement joins TRBV13 to TRBJ1-3; D possibly corresponds to TRBD1 (5 bases). Looked up from germline, CDR1 is PRHDT and CDR2 is FYEKMQ (reference sequence). CDR3 length: 15 residues. V was cut by 5 bases and J by 1 base, with 12 bases left in between. CDR3: CASSLRQTSGNTIYF. As DNA, the CDR3 is TGTGCCAGCAGCCTGCGACAGACTTCTGGAAACACCATATATTTT. Based on the CDR3 plus reference TRBV13 and TRBJ1-3, the full variable domain is AAGVIQSPRHLIKEKRETATLKCYPIPRHDTVYWYQQGPGQDPQFLISFYEKMQSDKGSIPDRFSAQQFSDYHSELNMSSLELGDSALYFCASSLRQTSGNTIYFGEGSWLTVV.

This clone appeared a few times. V and J are TRBV19 and TRBJ1-5; possibly TRBD1 for D (5 bases). This CDR3 has 16 amino acids. Trimming pared 11 bases from V and 1 base from J, leaving 21 bases between. Germline V gene lookup returns CDR1 LNHDA and CDR2 SQIVND (reference sequence). The CDR3 DNA reads TGTGCCTGTAAGTCGGGAACGGGGGGGAGCAATCAGCCCCAGCATTTT. Protein sequence: CACKSGTGGSNQPQHF.

The chain links TRBV4-1 to TRBJ1-1; D possibly corresponds to TRBD1 (6 bases). Trimming took off 6 bases at V and 2 bases at J, with 10 bases between the two ends. This CDR3 is built from 13 residues. CDR1 is MGHRA, CDR2 YSYEKL, per germline. DNA of the CDR3: TGCGCCAGCAGACCACAGGGAAACACTGAAGCTTTCTTT. This gives the protein CASRPQGNTEAFF.

The chain recombines TRBV5-5 with TRBJ1-3, with no clear D. This CDR3 comprises 17 residues. Germline CDR1 is SGHKS and CDR2 is YYEKEE (reference sequence). Trimming took off 0 bases at V and 0 bases at J, with 13 bases between the two ends. The CDR3 bases are TGTGCCAGCAGCTTGGCGGCAGGCCTCAGCTCTGGAAACACCATATATTTT. Translating gives CASSLAAGLSSGNTIYF.

This chain links TRBV27 with TRBJ2-7; possible D gene TRBD2, 5 bases. The CDR3 contains 13 residues. Trimming removed 6 bases from V and 4 bases from J, with 13 bases in between. CDR1 is MNHEY, CDR2 SMNVEV, per germline (reference sequence). As DNA, the CDR3 is TGTGCCAGCAGCCTCGGATCGGGGTACGAGCAGTACTTC. Translated: CASSLGSGYEQYF.

The chain links TRBV6-5 to TRBJ2-7; 7 nucleotides agree with TRBD2. Germline assignment: CDR1 MNHEY and CDR2 SVGAGI. This CDR3 region has 13 residues. V lost 11 bases, J lost 3 bases, and 10 bases stayed unmatched. The DNA of the CDR3 is TGTGCCGCAGGGAGGGCCGACTACTACGAGCAGTACTTC. This encodes CAAGRADYYEQYF.

The J gene is TRBJ2-5, the V gene TRBV10-3; D possibly corresponds to TRBD2 (6 bases). V was shortened by 0 bases and J by 5 bases, with 16 bases between the two germline ends. The CDR3 is 16 residues long. In germline, CDR1 is ENHRY, CDR2 SYGVKD. The chain's CDR3 is CAISESSGLEGETQYF. CDR3 DNA: TGTGCCATCAGTGAGTCCTCGGGACTGGAGGGGGAGACCCAGTACTTC.

The chain has TRBV19 and TRBJ2-2; 9 bases match TRBD2. V shed 1 base and J 3 bases; nucleotides not matched to a gene: 9. Germline V gene sequence: CDR1 LNHDA, CDR2 SQIVND (reference sequence). The CDR3 runs to 18 residues. The CDR3 DNA sequence: TGTGCCAGTAGTATAGGCCCCTTGCGGGGGGGCCACACCGGGGAGCTGTTTTTT. Protein product: CASSIGPLRGGHTGELFF.

This sequence joins TRBV2 and TRBJ2-4, with 11 bases fitting TRBD1. This CDR3 is built from 15 residues. The J segment lost 7 bases and the V segment lost 3 bases, leaving 5 bases of the junction unmatched. Germline CDR1 SNHLY, CDR2 FYNNEI. CDR3 nucleotide sequence: TGTGCCAGCAGTGATTCGGGACAGGGGGGGAACATTCAGTACTTC. Translation: CASSDSGQGGNIQYF.

The chain carries TRBV6-5 and TRBJ2-1; 9 bases map to TRBD2. V was clipped by 2 bases and J by 4 bases; unmatched bases: 6. From germline, CDR1 is MNHEY and CDR2 SVGAGI. CDR3 length: 16 amino acids. The CDR3: CASSYGSGGKYNEQFF. Here the CDR3 DNA reads TGTGCCAGCAGTTACGGAAGCGGGGGGAAGTACAATGAGCAGTTCTTC.

V and J are TRBV30 and TRBJ1-1, with a weak D call TRBD1 (6 bases). The CDR3 spans 13 residues. V was shortened by 0 bases and J by 4 bases, with 9 bases between the two germline ends. CDR1 GTSNPN and CDR2 SVGIG come from the germline V gene (reference sequence). The CDR3 sequence is CAWSVLRGTEAFF. Here the CDR3 DNA reads TGTGCCTGGAGTGTTCTCAGGGGCACTGAAGCTTTCTTT.

The chain couples TRBV5-8 to TRBJ1-2; D gene ambiguous. V lost 3 bases and J lost 8, with 17 bases in between. Looked up from germline, CDR1 is SGHTS and CDR2 is YDEGEE. The CDR3 covers 14 residues. CDR3 sequence: CASSSSSFGDGYTF. The CDR3 bases are TGTGCCAGCAGCTCCAGTTCCTTTGGAGACGGCTACACCTTC.

J is TRBJ2-6 and V is TRBV21-1; the table calls TRBD1, which could not be checked here. TRBV21-1 is marked as a pseudogene. The CDR3 is made up of 18 amino acids. Here the CDR3 reads CASSKGGTGPSGANVLTF. CDR3 nucleotide sequence: TGTGCCAGCAGCAAAGGGGGGACAGGGCCCTCTGGGGCCAACGTCCTGACTTTC.

The gene calls are TRBV15 and TRBJ1-5, with a possible D match to TRBD1 (6 bases). The CDR3 covers 15 residues. V gave up 0 bases and J gave up 3 bases, with 9 bases separating them. Germline V gene sequence: CDR1 LNHNV, CDR2 YYDKDF (reference sequence). CDR3 loop: CATSRDSGVNQPQHF. CDR3 sequence (DNA): TGTGCCACCAGCAGAGATTCAGGGGTCAATCAGCCCCAGCATTTT.

The chain carries TRBV29-1 and TRBJ2-3; D is perhaps TRBD2 (7 bases). Trimming removed 7 bases at V and 11 bases at J, with 25 bases between. Looked up from germline, CDR1 is SQVTM and CDR2 is ANQGSEA. There are 14 residues in the CDR3. This CDR3 reads CSAPWPTYREGQYF. CDR3 nucleotides: TGCAGCGCCCCCTGGCCAACCTACAGGGAGGGGCAGTATTTT.

This clone appeared a few times. The rearrangement links TRBV2 to TRBJ1-2, with a tentative D call TRBD1 (6 bases). V was trimmed by 4 bases and J by 7 bases, leaving 16 bases between them. This CDR3 spans 14 amino acids. Germline CDR1 SNHLY, CDR2 FYNNEI. CDR3 bases: TGTGCCAGCAGTGGAAGGGGGTCCTCTGGTGGCTACACCTTC. As protein: CASSGRGSSGGYTF.